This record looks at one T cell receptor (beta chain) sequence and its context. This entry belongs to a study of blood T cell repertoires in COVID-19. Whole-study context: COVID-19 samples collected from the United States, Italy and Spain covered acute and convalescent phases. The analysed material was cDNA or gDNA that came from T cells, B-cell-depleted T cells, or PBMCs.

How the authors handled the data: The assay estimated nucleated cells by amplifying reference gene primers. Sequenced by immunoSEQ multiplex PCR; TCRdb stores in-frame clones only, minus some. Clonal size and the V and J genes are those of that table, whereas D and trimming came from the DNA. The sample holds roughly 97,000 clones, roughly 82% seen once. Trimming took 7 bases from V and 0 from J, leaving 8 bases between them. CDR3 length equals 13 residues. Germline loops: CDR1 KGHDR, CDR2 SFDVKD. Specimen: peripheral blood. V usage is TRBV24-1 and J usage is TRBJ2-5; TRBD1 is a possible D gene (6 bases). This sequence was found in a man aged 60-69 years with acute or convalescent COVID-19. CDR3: CATRGTYQETQYF. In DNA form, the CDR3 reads TGTGCCACCAGAGGGACATACCAAGAGACCCAGTACTTC.